This passage covers 6 T cell receptor beta chains from one sample sequenced in a study of T cell repertoires in cytomegalovirus infection. The antigens these receptors bind are not known. TCRdb recomputed calls from the reads with MiXCR, one row per CDR3 protein. Of around 710,000 distinct CDR3 sequences listed, about 28% were seen once; the top ten hold approximately 14%. The material was cultured CD8+ T cells from PBMCs, obtained from culture after CMV antigen stimulation. The origin of the receptors is a human donor in good health (CMV status not recorded). Some clones in this sample may be carry-over from other donors' samples.

The table lists this clonotype with a few counts. The rearrangement links TRBV12-3 or TRBV12-4 to TRBJ2-7; 11 nucleotides agree with TRBD1. The CDR3 contains 15 residues. V gave up 7 bases and J gave up 5 bases; unmatched junction bases: 10. The CDR3 protein is CASNPGRTGGNEQYF. The CDR3 nucleotides read TGTGCCAGCAACCCTGGGAGGACAGGGGGCAACGAGCAGTACTTC.

This clonotype was seen a few times. The chain carries TRBV20-1 and TRBJ2-5; 10 positions match TRBD2. The germline V gene encodes CDR1 DFQATT and CDR2 SNEGSKA (reference sequence). The CDR3 length is 13 residues. With 6 bases clipped from V and 3 bases from J, the junction kept 4 bases outside the gene matches. The CDR3 bases are TGCAGTGCAAGCCTAGCGGGGGAAGAGACCCAGTACTTC. Protein product: CSASLAGEETQYF.

The rearrangement joins TRBV7-9 to TRBJ2-2, with 8 positions matching TRBD1. Trimming at V came to 6 bases and at J to 5 bases, leaving 5 bases not matched to a gene. This CDR3 has 14 amino acids. Germline V gene sequence: CDR1 SEHNR, CDR2 FQNEAQ (reference sequence). This CDR3 reads CASRTTGVTGELFF. In nucleotides, the CDR3 is TGTGCCAGCAGGACGACAGGGGTAACCGGGGAGCTGTTTTTT.

Here the CDR3 DNA reads TGTGCCACAAGAAGGGATCTGGTTGAAGCTTTCTTT. Residues: CATRRDLVEAFF. The chain links TRBV7-9 to TRBJ1-1; D is ambiguous. The V end lost 10 bases, the J end lost 7 bases, and 16 bases lay between the germline ends. The CDR3 is 12 amino acids. Germline V lookup: CDR1 SEHNR, CDR2 FQNEAQ (reference sequence). Using reference TRBV7-9 and TRBJ1-1 for the parts outside the CDR3, the full variable domain is DTGVSQNPRHKITKRGQNVTFRCDPISEHNRLYWYRQTLGQGPEFLTYFQNEAQLEKSRLLSDRFSAERPKGSFSTLEIQRTEQGDSAMYLCATRRDLVEAFFGQGTRLTVV.

This clonotype came up a few times. This rearrangement joins TRBV6-2 or TRBV6-3 to TRBJ2-7; perhaps TRBD2 as D (5 bases). Germline V lookup: CDR1 MNHEY, CDR2 SVGEGT. V lost 2 bases and J 7 bases, leaving 9 bases between the germline ends. The CDR3 consists of 12 residues. CDR3 in DNA: TGTGCCAGCAGTTACCGGGGAAGGGAGCAGTACGTC. This codes for CASSYRGREQYV.

This chain uses TRBV27 with TRBJ1-5, with D maybe TRBD1 (6 bases). There are 15 residues in the CDR3. V was trimmed by 5 bases and J by 6 bases, leaving 17 bases between them. In germline, CDR1 is MNHEY, CDR2 SMNVEV (reference sequence). CDR3 coding DNA: TGTGCCAGCAGTCATTCAAGGGGGGCGGGTCAGCCCCAGCATTTT. As protein: CASSHSRGAGQPQHF.